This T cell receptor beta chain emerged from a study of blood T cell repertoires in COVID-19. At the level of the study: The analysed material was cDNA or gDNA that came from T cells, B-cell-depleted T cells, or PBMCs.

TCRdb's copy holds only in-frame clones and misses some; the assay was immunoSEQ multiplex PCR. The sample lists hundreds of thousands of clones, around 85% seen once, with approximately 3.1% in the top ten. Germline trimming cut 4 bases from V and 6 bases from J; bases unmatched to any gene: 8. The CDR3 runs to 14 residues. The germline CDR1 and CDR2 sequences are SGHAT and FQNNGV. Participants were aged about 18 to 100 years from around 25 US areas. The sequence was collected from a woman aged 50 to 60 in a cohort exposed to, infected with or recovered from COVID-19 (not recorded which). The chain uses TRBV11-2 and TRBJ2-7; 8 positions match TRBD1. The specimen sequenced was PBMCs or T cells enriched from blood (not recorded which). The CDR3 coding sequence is TGTGCCAGCAGCTACAAGTCAGGGGGCTCCGAGCAGTACTTC. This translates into CASSYKSGGSEQYF.